This TCR beta chain was identified in a study of human T cells and chemical hapten exposure. Overall study context: Patients additionally received therapeutic doses of diphenylcyclopropenone on the scalp once a week, and this continued throughout the approximately 23-week study. Regarding the study as a whole: TCRs exceeding a frequency of 1 in 1000 stayed unchanged under DPC sensitization.

This clonotype has a handful of counts. The antigen is unknown. This CDR3 is built from 15 residues. Trimming removed 4 bases from V and 8 bases from J; junction bases left unmatched: 8. During construction of the library, unique molecular identifiers were attached to individual cDNA molecules for quantitative, reproducible TCR counting. In TCRdb, the RACE reads were re-called with MiXCR into one record per CDR3 protein. The sample shows 75,000 to 100,000 distinct CDR3 sequences, roughly 10% of them seen only once. Regarding time point: patch test 1, 2 weeks after DPC sensitization. Treatment described: therapeutic diphenylcyclopropenone sensitization with weekly scalp DPC.

The gene calls are TRBV12-3 or TRBV12-4 and TRBJ2-1; 10 bases are shared with TRBD1. This clonotype was sampled from a woman aged 60-70 years with alopecia areata. Some clones in this sample may be carry-over from other donors' samples. The material sequenced was whole blood, taken in connection with sensitization to the hapten diphenylcyclopropenone (DPC). CDR3: CASSSSGQGVYEQFF. The CDR3 DNA reads TGTGCCAGCAGTTCTTCTGGACAGGGGGTCTATGAGCAGTTCTTC.